This T cell receptor (beta chain) was identified during a study of cytomegalovirus exposure and HLA in healthy donors. As to this clone: Its antigen is as yet unknown.

Study results and caveats: Donors were assumed by presence/absence analyses to have roughly uniform sequencing depth. In an earlier analysis, about 90% or about 30%: the productive usage of most TCR beta V segments. Rare TCR sequences predominated, though certain public TCRs were found in many donors. Researchers reported in a later analysis that a missense DCLRE1C variant was tied to TCR beta V- and J-gene trimming.

Primers included in the PCR were 60 Vbeta and 13 Jbeta primers. TCRdb keeps only in-frame clones here, not all; method: immunoSEQ multiplex PCR. The sample has some 140,000 clones, just under 80% seen once. Germline CDR1 and CDR2: SNHLY and FYNNEI. V lost 7 bases to trimming and J lost 10 bases; unmatched junction nucleotides: 11. CDR3 length: 13 amino acids. This chain uses TRBV2 with TRBJ1-1; 8 bases are shared with TRBD1. Material for sequencing was PBMCs. The TCR was taken from a male donor in good health and CMV-seronegative. DNA for the CDR3: TGTGCCAGCATTTATGACAGGGGTAAGGCAGCTTTCTTT. Amino acid sequence: CASIYDRGKAAFF.